This T cell receptor (beta chain) appears in the sequencing data of a study of blood T cells in healthy people across ages. Study-level points and caveats: Older age went with lower TCR beta diversity per million T cells, in a roughly linear way. A greater number of naive CD4+ cells and higher diversity distinguished long-lived donors from aged donors.

There are 14 residues in the CDR3. The V and J ends lost 3 bases and 8 bases, in that order; junction bases with no gene match: 6. CDR1 is SQVTM and CDR2 is ANQGSEA in the germline V gene. A J-beta primer mix and a sample-barcoded 5' primer were used in a second PCR of roughly 7 to 12 cycles. With 12 random nucleotides, a template-switch adaptor tagged each individual cDNA molecule. TCRdb redid the calling of the 5' RACE reads with MiXCR, one entry per CDR3 protein. The table shows about 580,000 distinct CDR3 sequences, with about 45% occurring only once. About this clonotype itself: Its antigen is still unknown.

This chain connects TRBV29-1 to TRBJ2-1; 11 bases map to TRBD2. The TCR comes from a man older than 75 in good health. The sample taken for sequencing was blood. CDR3 in DNA: TGCAGCGTTGAGGGTAGCGGGAGGGGCGATGAGCAGTTCTTC. It codes for CSVEGSGRGDEQFF.